Below, one T cell receptor (beta chain) is given with its context. The antigen this receptor binds is unknown. No base-level quality is on record; no much larger clone is a single base apart. This entry is derived from a study of T cell responses to AZD1222 COVID-19 vaccine (dated by TCRdb to about 2021). General notes on the study: A total of approximately 250 trial participants underwent TCR sequencing, of whom some 200 had received two doses of AZD1222 and around 25 had received two doses of the MenACWY control vaccine. Trial participants were enrolled by age into 18-55, 56-69 and 70-plus year subgroups, with around 140, 26 and 57 TCR-sequenced participants respectively. What the study reported, not specific to this receptor: No day 14 peak-response samples were available, so repertoires were characterized only after the peak T cell response. Nearly half of unique spike-specific TCRs reportedly recognized epitopes outside regions mutated in the B.1.351 and B.1.1.7 variants. After two AZD1222 doses, both the breadth and the depth of spike-specific TCRs were significantly higher than at day 0 and than in MenACWY recipients. Vaccine-associated CD4 TCRs spanned the whole spike protein, with dominant responses in regions 160-218 and 743-854. Conclusions about previously exposed vaccinees were limited because only six or seven AZD1222 recipients were SARS-CoV-2 seropositive at baseline. The 56-69-year group was small, and its depth increase did not reach significance, likely because of low power. Most participants were white British and females outnumbered males, and the authors suggested that clonal diversity may have been underestimated.

The CDR3 regions of human TCRbeta chains were analyzed by immunosequencing. Under the source paper's analysis protocol: Repertoire TCRs were matched against a reference library of SARS-CoV-2-specific TCRs generated with the MIRA antigen-specificity platform. Breadth was defined as the fraction of unique TCRs that were SARS-CoV-2-associated, and depth was defined as the fraction of total T cells that were SARS-CoV-2-associated. Using the MIRA data, each spike-specific TCR was assigned both to the spike region to which the TCR was reactive and to a CD4 or CD8 class. Log10-transformed breadth and depth values were compared by one-way ANOVA with Sidak's multiple comparisons tests. Here the immuneACCESS table is served through TCRdb, limited to in-frame sequences with V and J called. Missing clones are a known gap in these copies; in checked studies unresolved V genes cover under half, and the rest lacks a known reason. That table supplies the V and J calls and clone size; D and trimming were determined from the DNA. Present in this sample are about 110,000 clones, 80% to 95% of which were seen just once. The top ten constitute more than 7% of the sample.

Interpreted using the paper, the time point label stands for: about 28 days (+/-7) after the second vaccine dose. AZD1222 recipients given second doses at about 4 weeks or at about 12 weeks were pooled, since spike-specific TCR depth and breadth were not found to differ between the two schedules. Vaccinee samples were obtained from the UK trials COV001 and COV002, which included a single-blind randomized controlled phase 2/3 trial of AZD1222 (ChAdOx1 nCoV-19) in healthy adults. For TCRbeta chain sequencing, PBMC samples were collected from trial participants at day 0 and at day 28 after the second dose. V has 7 bases trimmed and J has 4 bases trimmed; junction bases matching no gene number 6. Via the germline V gene, CDR1 is MNHEY and CDR2 SVGAGI. The CDR3 goes from the cysteine to the phenylalanine over 14 residues. Kept here is only the CDR3 DNA, which spans 42 bases and is read in frame from base 1.

The source is an adult who received the AZD1222 COVID-19 vaccine. The chain couples TRBV6-5 to TRBJ2-1; TRBD2 lines up with 8 middle nucleotides. The sequences come from peripheral blood, collected 28 days after the second AZD1222 dose. Here is the DNA: TGTGCCAGCATGGCGGGAGGAGGATACAATGAGCAGTTCTTC. Its protein is CASMAGGGYNEQFF.